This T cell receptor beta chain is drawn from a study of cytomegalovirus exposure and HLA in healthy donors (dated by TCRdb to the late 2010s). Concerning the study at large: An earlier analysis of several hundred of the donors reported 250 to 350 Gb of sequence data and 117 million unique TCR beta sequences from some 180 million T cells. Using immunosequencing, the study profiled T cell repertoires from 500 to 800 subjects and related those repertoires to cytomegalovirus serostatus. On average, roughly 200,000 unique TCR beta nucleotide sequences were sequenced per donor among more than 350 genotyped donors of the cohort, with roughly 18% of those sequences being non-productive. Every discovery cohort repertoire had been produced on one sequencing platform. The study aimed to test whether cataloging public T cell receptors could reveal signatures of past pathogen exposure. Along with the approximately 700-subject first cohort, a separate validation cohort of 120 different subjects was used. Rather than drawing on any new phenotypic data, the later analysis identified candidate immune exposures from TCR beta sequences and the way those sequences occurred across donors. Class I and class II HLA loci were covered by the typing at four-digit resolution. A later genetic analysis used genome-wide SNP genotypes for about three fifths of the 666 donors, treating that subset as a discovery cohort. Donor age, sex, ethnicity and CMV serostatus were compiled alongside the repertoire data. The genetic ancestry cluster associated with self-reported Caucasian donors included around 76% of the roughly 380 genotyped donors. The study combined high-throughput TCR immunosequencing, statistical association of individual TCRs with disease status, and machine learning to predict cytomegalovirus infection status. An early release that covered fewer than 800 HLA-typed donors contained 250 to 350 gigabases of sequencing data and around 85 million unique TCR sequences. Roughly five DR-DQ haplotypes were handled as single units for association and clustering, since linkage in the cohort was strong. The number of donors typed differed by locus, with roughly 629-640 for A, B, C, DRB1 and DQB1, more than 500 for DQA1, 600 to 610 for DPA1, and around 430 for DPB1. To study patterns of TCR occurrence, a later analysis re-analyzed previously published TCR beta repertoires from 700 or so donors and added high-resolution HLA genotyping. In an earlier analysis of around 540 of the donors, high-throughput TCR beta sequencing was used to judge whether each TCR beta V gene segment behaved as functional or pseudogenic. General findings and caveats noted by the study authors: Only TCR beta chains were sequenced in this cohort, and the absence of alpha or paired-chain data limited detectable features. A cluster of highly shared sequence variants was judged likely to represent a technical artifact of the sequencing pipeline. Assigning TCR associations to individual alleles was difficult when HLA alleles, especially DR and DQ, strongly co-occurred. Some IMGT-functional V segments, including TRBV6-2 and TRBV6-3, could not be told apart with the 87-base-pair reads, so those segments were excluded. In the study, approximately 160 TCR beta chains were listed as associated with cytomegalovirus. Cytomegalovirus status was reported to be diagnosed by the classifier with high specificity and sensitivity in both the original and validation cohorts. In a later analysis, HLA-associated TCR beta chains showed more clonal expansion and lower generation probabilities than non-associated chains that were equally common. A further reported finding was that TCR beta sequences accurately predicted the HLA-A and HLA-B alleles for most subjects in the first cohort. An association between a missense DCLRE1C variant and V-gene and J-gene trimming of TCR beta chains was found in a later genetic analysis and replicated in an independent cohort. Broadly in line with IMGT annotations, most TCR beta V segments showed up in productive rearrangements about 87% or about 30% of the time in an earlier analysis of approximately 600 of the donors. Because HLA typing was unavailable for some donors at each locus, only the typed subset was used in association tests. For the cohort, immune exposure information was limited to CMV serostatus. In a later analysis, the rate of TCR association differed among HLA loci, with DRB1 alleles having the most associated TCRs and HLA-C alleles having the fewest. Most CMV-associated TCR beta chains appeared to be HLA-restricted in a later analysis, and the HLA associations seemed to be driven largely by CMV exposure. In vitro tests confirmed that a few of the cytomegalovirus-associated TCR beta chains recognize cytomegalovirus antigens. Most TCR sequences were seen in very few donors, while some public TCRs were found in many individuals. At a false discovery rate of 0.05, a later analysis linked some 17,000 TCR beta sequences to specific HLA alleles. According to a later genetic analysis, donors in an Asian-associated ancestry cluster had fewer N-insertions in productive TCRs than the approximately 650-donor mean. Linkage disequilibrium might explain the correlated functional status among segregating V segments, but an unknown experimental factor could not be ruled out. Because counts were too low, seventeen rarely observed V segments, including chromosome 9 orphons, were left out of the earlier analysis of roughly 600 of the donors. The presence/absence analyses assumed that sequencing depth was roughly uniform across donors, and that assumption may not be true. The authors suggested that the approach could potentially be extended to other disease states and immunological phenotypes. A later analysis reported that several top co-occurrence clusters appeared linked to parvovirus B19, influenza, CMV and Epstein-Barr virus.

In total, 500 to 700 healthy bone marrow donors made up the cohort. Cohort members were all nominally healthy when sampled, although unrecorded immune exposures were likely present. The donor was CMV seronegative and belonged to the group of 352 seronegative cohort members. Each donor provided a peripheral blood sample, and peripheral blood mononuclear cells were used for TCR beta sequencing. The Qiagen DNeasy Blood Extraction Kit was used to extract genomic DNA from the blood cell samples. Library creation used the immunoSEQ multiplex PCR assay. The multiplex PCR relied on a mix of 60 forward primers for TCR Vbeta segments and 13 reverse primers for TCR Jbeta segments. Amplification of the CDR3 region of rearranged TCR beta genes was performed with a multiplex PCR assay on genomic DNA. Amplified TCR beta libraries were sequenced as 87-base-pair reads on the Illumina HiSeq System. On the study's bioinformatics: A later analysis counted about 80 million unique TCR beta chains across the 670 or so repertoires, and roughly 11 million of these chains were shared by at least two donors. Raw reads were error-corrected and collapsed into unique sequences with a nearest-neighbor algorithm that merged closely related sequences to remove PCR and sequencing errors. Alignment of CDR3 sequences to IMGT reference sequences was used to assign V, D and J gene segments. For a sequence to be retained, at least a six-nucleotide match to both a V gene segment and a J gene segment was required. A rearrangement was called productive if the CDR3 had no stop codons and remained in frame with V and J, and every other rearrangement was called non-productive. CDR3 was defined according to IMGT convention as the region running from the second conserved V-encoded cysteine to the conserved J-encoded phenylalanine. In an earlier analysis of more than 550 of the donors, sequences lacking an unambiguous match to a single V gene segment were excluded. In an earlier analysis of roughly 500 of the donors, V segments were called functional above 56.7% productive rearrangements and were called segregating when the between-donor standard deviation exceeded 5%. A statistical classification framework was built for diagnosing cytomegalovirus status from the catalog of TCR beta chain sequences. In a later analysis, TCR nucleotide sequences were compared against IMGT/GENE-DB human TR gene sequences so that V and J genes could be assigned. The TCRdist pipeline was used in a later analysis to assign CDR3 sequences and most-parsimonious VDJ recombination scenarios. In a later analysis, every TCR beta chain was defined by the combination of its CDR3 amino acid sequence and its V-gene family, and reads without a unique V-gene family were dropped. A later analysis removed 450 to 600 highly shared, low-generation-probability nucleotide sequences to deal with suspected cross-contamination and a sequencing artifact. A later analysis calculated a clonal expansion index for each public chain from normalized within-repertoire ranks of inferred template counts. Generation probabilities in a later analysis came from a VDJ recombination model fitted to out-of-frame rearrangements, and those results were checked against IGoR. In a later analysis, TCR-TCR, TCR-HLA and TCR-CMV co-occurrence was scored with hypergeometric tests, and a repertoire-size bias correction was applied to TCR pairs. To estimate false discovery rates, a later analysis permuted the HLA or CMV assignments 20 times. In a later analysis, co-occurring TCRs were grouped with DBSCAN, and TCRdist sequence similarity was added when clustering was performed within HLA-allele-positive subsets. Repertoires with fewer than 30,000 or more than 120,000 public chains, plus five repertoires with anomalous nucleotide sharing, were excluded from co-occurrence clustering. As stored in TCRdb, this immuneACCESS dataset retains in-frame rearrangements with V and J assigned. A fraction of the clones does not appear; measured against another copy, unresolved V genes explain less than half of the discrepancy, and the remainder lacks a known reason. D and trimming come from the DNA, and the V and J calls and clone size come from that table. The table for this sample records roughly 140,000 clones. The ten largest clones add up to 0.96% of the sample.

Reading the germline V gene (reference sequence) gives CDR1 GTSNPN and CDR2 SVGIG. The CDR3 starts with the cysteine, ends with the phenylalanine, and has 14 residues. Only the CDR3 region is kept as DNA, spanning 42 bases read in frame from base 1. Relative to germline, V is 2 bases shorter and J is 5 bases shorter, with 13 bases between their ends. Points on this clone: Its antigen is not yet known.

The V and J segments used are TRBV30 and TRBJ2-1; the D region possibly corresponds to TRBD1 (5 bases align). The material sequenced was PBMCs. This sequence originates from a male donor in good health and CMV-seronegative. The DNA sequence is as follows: TGTGCCTGGAGTCAAAGACAAGGGGACAATGAGCAGTTCTTC. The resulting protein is CAWSQRQGDNEQFF.